The clone carrying this T cell receptor beta chain occurred many times. Its matching antigen is unknown. Trimming took off 5 bases at V and 4 bases at J, with 19 bases between the two ends. This CDR3 comprises 16 residues. The sample originates from a study of T cell repertoires in cytomegalovirus infection. Across the study: Public TCR beta signature analysis indicated the presence of both CMV infection and matching HLA type.

General study findings and limits: Dominant in the ex vivo response were TCR beta clonotypes restricted by HLA-C and specific for CMV. Cumulative frequency of public TCR beta families picked out carriers of CMV plus the relevant HLA.

TCRdb re-derived calls from the reads in MiXCR, one entry per CDR3 protein. Of 110,000 or so distinct CDR3 sequences listed, about 30% are singletons. The clonotype was recovered from a human donor in good health (CMV status not recorded). Some clones in this sample may be carry-over from other donors' samples. The V and J genes are TRBV12-3 or TRBV12-4 and TRBJ2-3; D is possibly TRBD2 (7 bases). Source: CD8+ T cells from cultured PBMCs, taken from culture after CMV antigen stimulation. The CDR3 DNA sequence: TGTGCCAGCAGTGAGGGGGAGGGGGTGCTTGCAGATACGCAGTATTTT. Translated, it gives CASSEGEGVLADTQYF.